Each of the 22 T cell receptor beta chains below was sequenced from the same sample in a study of T cells in localized non-small cell lung cancer. TCRdb's table, derived via immunoSEQ multiplex PCR, lists solely in-frame clones and lacks some. The sample holds about 25,000 clones, around 90% seen once. Here the sequenced sample was peripheral blood, taken before any cancer treatment. The receptors shown here come from a man between 35 and 75 years old with stage III squamous cell lung carcinoma.

The rearrangement uses TRBV5-1 and TRBJ2-1; 11 positions match TRBD2. The CDR3 totals 17 residues. Unmatched junction bases numbered 9, after V lost 0 bases and J lost 7 bases. Germline loops: CDR1 SGHRS, CDR2 YFSETQ. CDR3 residues: CASSLGGSGGAWNEQFF. CDR3 bases: TGCGCCAGCAGCTTGGGTGGTAGCGGGGGGGCCTGGAATGAGCAGTTCTTC. Complete variable domain (other parts from reference TRBV5-1 and TRBJ2-1): KAGVTQTPRYLIKTRGQQVTLSCSPISGHRSVSWYQQTPGQGLQFLFEYFSETQRNKGNFPGRFSGRQFSNSRSEMNVSTLELGDSALYLCASSLGGSGGAWNEQFFGPGTRLTVL.

V and J are TRBV6-1 and TRBJ1-3, with D possibly being TRBD1 (6 bases). The CDR3 sequence is 14 residues long. Germline V lookup: CDR1 MNHNS, CDR2 SASEGT. The ends were cut back, 6 bases at V and 0 bases at J, with 9 bases in the middle. This CDR3 is CASSYRASGNTIYF. CDR3 in DNA: TGTGCCAGCAGCTACAGGGCCTCTGGAAACACCATATATTTT.

The rearrangement uses TRBV5-4 and TRBJ1-5; TRBD1 matches at 7 bases. Germline loops: CDR1 SGHNT, CDR2 YYREEE (reference sequence). After removal of 0 bases from V and 6 bases from J, the junction contained 3 bases not matched to a gene. The CDR3 consists of 14 residues. The CDR3 sequence: CASSLGGGSQPQHF. In DNA, the CDR3 is TGTGCCAGCAGCTTGGGAGGGGGCAGTCAGCCCCAGCATTTT.

The chain couples TRBV7-2 to TRBJ1-5; 8 bases align to TRBD1. CDR1 SGHTA and CDR2 FQGNSA come from the germline V gene. Losses at the gene ends were 7 bases for V and 9 bases for J; bases not matched to a gene: 11. The CDR3 covers 14 residues. As DNA, the CDR3 is TGTGCCAGCAAGACAGGGGCCCTAGGTTGGCCCCAGCATTTT. Its protein product is CASKTGALGWPQHF.

The chain joins TRBV13 to TRBJ2-3; TRBD1 might be the D (5 bases). This CDR3 is built from 15 residues. V lost 3 bases to trimming and J lost 2 bases, with 12 bases between them. Germline V gene sequence: CDR1 PRHDT, CDR2 FYEKMQ (reference sequence). The DNA for the CDR3 is TGTGCCAGCAGCTTCCGACAGTCCTCCACAGATACGCAGTATTTT. Residues: CASSFRQSSTDTQYF.

This clone was observed a handful of times. The V and J genes are TRBV20-1 and TRBJ1-1; D not resolved. This CDR3 is 11 amino acids long. The ends were cut back, 5 bases at V and 1 base at J, with 5 bases in the middle. CDR1 is DFQATT and CDR2 is SNEGSKA in the germline V gene (reference sequence). CDR3 DNA sequence: TGCAGTGCTTGGAAGAACACTGAAGCTTTCTTT. Encoded protein: CSAWKNTEAFF.

The chain employs TRBV18 and TRBJ2-2; maybe TRBD1 (6 bases). Germline V lookup: CDR1 KGHSH, CDR2 LQKENI. The CDR3 totals 13 residues. V was cut by 4 bases and J by 5 bases, with 8 bases left in between. CDR3 bases: TGTGCCAGCTCACTTGACAGGACCGGGGAGCTGTTTTTT. Translation: CASSLDRTGELFF.

The CDR3 loop is CASSPQVLNTEAFF. As DNA, the CDR3 is TGTGCCAGCAGCCCACAGGTTTTGAACACTGAAGCTTTCTTT. This sequence joins TRBV27 and TRBJ1-1, with TRBD1 as a possible D gene (5 bases). The CDR3 is made up of 14 amino acids. Trimming took 6 bases from V and 0 from J, leaving 11 bases between them. CDR1 MNHEY and CDR2 SMNVEV come from the germline V gene (reference sequence).

This sequence joins TRBV10-3 and TRBJ2-7, with D perhaps matching TRBD2 (6 bases). CDR1 is ENHRY and CDR2 is SYGVKD in the germline V gene. Trimming left V 2 bases short and J 2 bases short, with 13 bases between. This CDR3 has 15 residues. CDR3 coding DNA: TGTGCCATCAGTGAGCTCTTAGGAGGGGCCTACGAGCAGTACTTC. Its protein product is CAISELLGGAYEQYF.

The chain carries TRBV7-9 and TRBJ2-2; D may be TRBD1 (5 bases). Trimming stripped 5 bases from V and 3 bases from J, with 10 bases between. Germline assignment: CDR1 SEHNR and CDR2 FQNEAQ (reference sequence). This CDR3 is 14 amino acids long. The DNA of the CDR3 is TGTGCCAGCAGCCCTCAGGGTTACACCGGGGAGCTGTTTTTT. Residues: CASSPQGYTGELFF.

The J gene is TRBJ2-1, the V gene TRBV21-1; the DNA was not used to check the table's D call, TRBD2. TRBV21-1 is noted as a pseudogene. The CDR3 totals 16 residues. In DNA form, the CDR3 reads TGTGCCAGCAGCAAAACGGGGGGAGAAGGCTCCAATGAGCAGTTCTTC. This encodes CASSKTGGEGSNEQFF.

The chain has TRBV9 and TRBJ1-5; D is unclear. The CDR3 has 16 residues. V was shortened by 0 bases and J by 0 bases, with 10 bases between the two germline ends. CDR1 and CDR2 (germline): SGDLS, YYNGEE. CDR3 loop: CASSVGSDRSNQPQHF. The CDR3 DNA is TGTGCCAGCAGCGTAGGGTCAGATCGTAGCAATCAGCCCCAGCATTTT.

V is TRBV7-9 and J is TRBJ1-2; tentatively, D is TRBD1 (5 bases). The ends were cut back, 4 bases at V and 5 bases at J, with 14 bases in the middle. The CDR3 loop spans 14 amino acids. The V gene's germline CDR1 is SEHNR and CDR2 FQNEAQ (reference sequence). The CDR3 is CASSSPDRAYGYTF. CDR3 DNA sequence: TGTGCCAGCAGCTCCCCCGACAGAGCATATGGCTACACCTTC.

V and J are TRBV2 and TRBJ2-2; D gene uncertain. This CDR3 is 16 amino acids long. V dropped 2 bases and J dropped 7 bases, with 17 bases sitting between them. Germline loops: CDR1 SNHLY, CDR2 FYNNEI. Here the CDR3 DNA reads TGTGCCAGCAGTGAAACATGGGAAAGGGCCGACGGGGAGCTGTTTTTT. It codes for CASSETWERADGELFF.

This CDR3 is CASRAGTGSTDTQYF. As DNA, the CDR3 is TGTGCCAGCAGAGCCGGGACAGGTAGCACAGATACGCAGTATTTT. V and J are TRBV7-9 and TRBJ2-3; TRBD1 agrees at 8 bases. Germline V lookup: CDR1 SEHNR, CDR2 FQNEAQ (reference sequence). The CDR3 loop spans 15 amino acids. J was trimmed by 0 bases and V by 6 bases; bases with no gene match: 5.

This clone was seen only once. This chain uses TRBV5-1 with TRBJ2-3; 9 bases agree with TRBD1. The length of the CDR3 is 16 residues. V was pared by 5 bases and J by 1 base, with 8 bases of the junction left unmatched. Looked up from germline, CDR1 is SGHRS and CDR2 is YFSETQ. CDR3: CASRLTGTGRTDTQYF. CDR3 sequence (DNA): TGCGCCAGCAGGCTCACCGGGACAGGGCGCACAGATACGCAGTATTTT.

The genes are TRBV11-2 and TRBJ2-3; 8 nucleotides match TRBD1. This CDR3 is 14 amino acids long. CDR1 SGHAT and CDR2 FQNNGV come from the germline V gene. After removal of 5 bases from V and 3 bases from J, the junction contained 4 bases not matched to a gene. This CDR3 is CASSPTGGTDTQYF. DNA of the CDR3: TGTGCCAGCAGCCCCACAGGGGGGACAGATACGCAGTATTTT.

The V call is TRBV5-6, the J call TRBJ2-2; 14 nucleotides match TRBD2. This CDR3 contains 18 residues. From germline, CDR1 is SGHDT and CDR2 YYEEEE. The junction had 6 bases not matched to a gene; V was cut back by 0 bases and J by 5 bases. CDR3 sequence: CASSLGGLAGVKTGELFF. In DNA form, the CDR3 reads TGTGCCAGCAGCTTGGGGGGACTAGCGGGAGTAAAAACCGGGGAGCTGTTTTTT.

The chain carries TRBV6-6 and TRBJ2-3; unclear D gene. Looked up from germline, CDR1 is MNHNY and CDR2 is SVGAGI (reference sequence). The CDR3 is 14 residues long. Trimming shortened V by 6 bases and J by 4 bases, and 14 bases separated the two germline ends. Here the CDR3 DNA reads TGTGCCAGCAGCCCCGCCCCAAGGGCAGATACGCAGTATTTT. Protein: CASSPAPRADTQYF.

V is TRBV5-1 and J is TRBJ1-2, with a possible D match to TRBD1 (6 bases). This CDR3 is built from 12 residues. V was trimmed by 4 bases and J by 5 bases, leaving 9 bases between them. Germline CDR1 is SGHRS and CDR2 is YFSETQ. The CDR3 loop reads CASSQQGYGYTF. CDR3 in DNA: TGCGCCAGCAGCCAACAGGGTTATGGCTACACCTTC.

The chain carries TRBV6-5 and TRBJ1-6; D uncertain. V was pared by 3 bases and J by 7 bases, with 4 bases between. This CDR3 spans 12 amino acids. Germline loops: CDR1 MNHEY, CDR2 SVGAGI. The CDR3 bases are TGTGCCAGCAGTTATACCAATTCACCCCTCCACTTT. It yields the protein CASSYTNSPLHF.

The CDR3 bases are TGTGCCAGCAGTTTCATACGGCTAGCGGGAGGGCCGGGAACCGGGGAGCTGTTTTTT. Protein: CASSFIRLAGGPGTGELFF. The chain has TRBV27 and TRBJ2-2; TRBD2 aligns across 12 bases. This CDR3 is built from 19 residues. Trimming removed 3 bases from V and 5 bases from J; junction bases left unmatched: 13. CDR1 and CDR2 from the germline V gene are MNHEY and SMNVEV (reference sequence).